What follows are 22 T cell receptor beta chains derived from one specimen sequenced in a study of early T cells in non-severe SARS-CoV-2 infection. TCRdb re-analysed the 5' RACE reads in MiXCR, keeping a single row per CDR3 protein. This table has under 80,000 distinct CDR3 sequences, around a tenth appearing once. Sequences were obtained from whole blood. These TCRs come from an adult who was a healthcare worker with PCR-confirmed SARS-CoV-2 infection or an uninfected control (not recorded which).

This clonotype came up a few times. V gene TRBV5-1 combines with J gene TRBJ1-4; D not certain. The V gene lost 0 bases and the J gene lost 6 bases, with 9 bases spanning the gap. Germline lookup yields CDR1 SGHRS and CDR2 YFSETQ. The CDR3 is 14 residues long. The CDR3 DNA sequence: TGCGCCAGCAGCTTGGACGTGGGGTATGAAAAACTGTTTTTT. It specifies CASSLDVGYEKLFF.

This clonotype was seen at least ten times. The rearrangement links TRBV20-1 to TRBJ2-7; TRBD1 matches at 9 bases. The germline gives CDR1 DFQATT, CDR2 SNEGSKA (reference sequence). Trimming removed 6 bases from V and 3 bases from J; junction bases left unmatched: 6. The CDR3 consists of 13 residues. The DNA of the CDR3 is TGCAGTGCCCGGACAGGGGTGAGCTACGAGCAGTACTTC. This sequence encodes CSARTGVSYEQYF.

In its sample, this clonotype was seen many times. V is TRBV6-5 and J is TRBJ1-1, with D unclear. V gave up 0 bases and J gave up 5 bases, with 13 bases separating them. The CDR3 spans 15 residues. The germline CDR1 and CDR2 sequences are MNHEY and SVGAGI. CDR3 sequence: CASSYSLGLDTEAFF. CDR3 nucleotide sequence: TGTGCCAGCAGTTACTCGCTGGGGTTGGATACTGAAGCTTTCTTT.

This clonotype was recorded at least ten times. V usage is TRBV7-2 and J usage is TRBJ2-1; tentatively, D is TRBD1 or TRBD2 (5 bases each). The CDR3 is 12 residues long. Trimming stripped 5 bases from V and 7 bases from J, with 9 bases between. The germline V gene has CDR1 SGHTA and CDR2 FQGNSA. CDR3 region: CASSRWGNEQFF. The CDR3 bases are TGTGCCAGCAGCCGCTGGGGGAATGAGCAGTTCTTC.

This rearrangement joins TRBV13 to TRBJ2-3; the D is unclear. Looked up from germline, CDR1 is PRHDT and CDR2 is FYEKMQ (reference sequence). This CDR3 is built from 13 residues. The V end was cut by 5 bases, the J end by 1 base, with 7 bases between. DNA of the CDR3: TGTGCCAGCAGCCCCGTGGGCACAGATACGCAGTATTTT. It is translated as CASSPVGTDTQYF.

This clonotype was seen ten or more times. The rearrangement joins TRBV5-1 to TRBJ1-1; 8 nucleotides line up with TRBD1. CDR1 is SGHRS, CDR2 YFSETQ, per germline. With 4 bases clipped from V and 4 bases from J, the junction kept 3 bases outside the gene matches. The CDR3 loop spans 13 amino acids. The CDR3 DNA sequence: TGCGCCAGCAGCCCCGGACAGGGCACTGAAGCTTTCTTT. Translating it yields CASSPGQGTEAFF.

Points on this clonotype: A single base separates this from a much larger clone, so it may be a read error. This chain uses TRBV7-2 with TRBJ2-5, with 11 bases matching TRBD2. Germline CDR1 and CDR2: SGHTA and FQGNSA. The CDR3 is 17 amino acids. In DNA, the CDR3 is TGTGCCAGCAGCAAAAGTGGGACTAGCGGACCAAAAGAGTCCCAGTACTTC. Its protein product is CASSKSGTSGPKESQYF. The full variable domain, rest sourced from reference TRBV7-2 and TRBJ2-5, is GAGVSQSPSNKVTEKGKDVELRCDPISGHTALYWYRQSLGQGLEFLIYFQGNSAPDKSGLPSDRFSAERTGGSVSTLTIQRTQQEDSAVYLCASSKSGTSGPKESQYFGPGTRLLVL.

This chain joins TRBV3-1 and TRBJ2-7; D is tentatively TRBD1 or TRBD2 (6 bases each). Trimming removed 4 bases from V and 3 bases from J, with 10 bases in between. The CDR3 extends over 13 amino acids. The germline gives CDR1 LGHDT, CDR2 YNNKEL (reference sequence). The CDR3 DNA follows: TGTGCCAGCAGCCCGGGGGCGGGCTACGAGCAGTACTTC. Its translation is CASSPGAGYEQYF.

This clonotype was counted at least ten times. The rearrangement joins TRBV7-6 to TRBJ2-5; D not resolved. The V end was cut by 10 bases, the J end by 2 bases, with 5 bases between. From germline, CDR1 is SGHVS and CDR2 FNYEAQ. This CDR3 is 10 amino acids long. Here the CDR3 reads CATGQETQYF. The CDR3 DNA is TGTGCCACCGGACAAGAGACCCAGTACTTC.

The J gene is TRBJ1-5, the V gene TRBV19; D call uncertain. The CDR3 length is 12 residues. Per germline, CDR1 LNHDA and CDR2 SQIVND (reference sequence). With 4 bases removed from V and 10 bases from J, the gap between germline ends came to 11 bases. DNA of the CDR3: TGTGCCAGTAGTAATGCCATCTACCCCCAGCATTTT. This gives the protein CASSNAIYPQHF.

This clonotype has just one count. The chain combines TRBV4-2 with TRBJ1-2; the D is unclear. The CDR3 runs to 13 residues. Germline V lookup: CDR1 LGHNA, CDR2 YNFKEQ. V shed 2 bases and J shed 4 bases, with 8 bases lying between them. The CDR3 nucleotides are TGTGCCAGCAGCCAATCCATGGGCTATGGCTACACCTTC. The encoded protein is CASSQSMGYGYTF.

This clonotype was seen many times. The chain carries TRBV3-1 and TRBJ1-5; 9 bases map to TRBD1. With V trimmed by 5 bases and J by 7 bases, 6 bases remained unmatched. This CDR3 contains 14 residues. Germline lookup yields CDR1 LGHDT and CDR2 YNNKEL (reference sequence). CDR3 in DNA: TGTGCCAGCAGCGCTACAGGGGGCTACCAGCCCCAGCATTTT. Its translation: CASSATGGYQPQHF.

This clonotype was observed many times. The V gene is TRBV29-1, the J gene TRBJ2-2; TRBD1 or TRBD2 may be the D gene (5 bases each). Trimming took off 7 bases at V and 0 bases at J, with 21 bases between the two ends. CDR1 is SQVTM and CDR2 is ANQGSEA in the germline V gene. The CDR3 covers 17 residues. This CDR3 reads CSAAGTALGANTGELFF. The CDR3 DNA sequence: TGCAGCGCCGCAGGGACCGCCCTTGGGGCGAACACCGGGGAGCTGTTTTTT.

This clonotype showed up many times. The rearrangement joins TRBV30 to TRBJ2-7; 7 bases are shared with TRBD1. Per germline, CDR1 GTSNPN and CDR2 SVGIG (reference sequence). CDR3 length: 13 residues. With 4 bases clipped from V and 2 bases from J, the junction kept 5 bases outside the gene matches. DNA of the CDR3: TGTGCCTGGAACACCGGGACAGCCTACGAGCAGTACTTC. Translated: CAWNTGTAYEQYF.

The rearrangement links TRBV29-1 to TRBJ1-2; no definite D call. Trimming left V 8 bases short and J 6 bases short, with 13 bases between. The CDR3 totals 11 residues. Germline values: CDR1 SQVTM, CDR2 ANQGSEA. The CDR3 spells CSSQGRDGYTF. The CDR3 DNA sequence: TGCAGCTCCCAAGGACGGGATGGCTACACCTTC.

The rearrangement links TRBV12-3 or TRBV12-4 to TRBJ2-3; TRBD2 agrees at 8 bases. This CDR3 contains 16 residues. Trimming took 3 bases from V and 4 from J; bases not matched to a gene: 9. The CDR3 region is CASSLAGRGVADTQYF. DNA for the CDR3: TGTGCCAGCAGTTTGGCGGGGCGGGGGGTCGCAGATACGCAGTATTTT.

This clonotype was recorded at least ten times. This chain joins TRBV10-3 and TRBJ1-1; possible D gene TRBD1, 5 bases. Germline V gives CDR1 ENHRY, CDR2 SYGVKD. The CDR3 extends over 13 amino acids. Trimming shortened V by 3 bases and J by 1 base, and 6 bases separated the two germline ends. For the CDR3, the DNA is TGTGCCATCAGTGATGACAGGAACACTGAAGCTTTCTTT. The encoded protein is CAISDDRNTEAFF.

The table lists this clonotype with many counts. The gene calls are TRBV19 and TRBJ1-4; 8 bases line up with TRBD1. There are 14 residues in the CDR3. V trimming: 5 bases; J trimming: 6 bases; junction bases outside the gene matches: 5. Germline CDR1 is LNHDA and CDR2 is SQIVND (reference sequence). The CDR3 is CASSGAGGHEKLFF. The CDR3 nucleotides are TGTGCCAGTAGTGGGGCAGGGGGCCATGAAAAACTGTTTTTT.

The chain combines TRBV18 with TRBJ2-3; 8 bases are a match to TRBD1. Germline-derived CDR1 and CDR2 are KGHSH and LQKENI. The CDR3 length is 15 residues. J gave up 3 bases and V 4 bases, and 6 bases lay outside the gene matches. CDR3 sequence: CASSHKDRETDTQYF. CDR3 DNA sequence: TGTGCCAGCTCACACAAGGACAGGGAAACAGATACGCAGTATTTT.

This clonotype occurred many times. The V call is TRBV5-8, the J call TRBJ1-1; D remains ambiguous. With 0 bases removed from V and 3 bases from J, the gap between germline ends came to 12 bases. The CDR3 has 15 amino acids. Germline V CDR1 and CDR2: SGHTS, YDEGEE. The CDR3 DNA sequence: TGTGCCAGCAGCTTGGTTAGCTTAAGGGACACTGAAGCTTTCTTT. The encoded protein is CASSLVSLRDTEAFF. The full variable domain, its missing parts supplied by reference TRBV5-8 and TRBJ1-1, is EAGVTQSPTHLIKTRGQQATLRCSPISGHTSVYWYQQALGLGLQFLLWYDEGEERNRGNFPPRFSGRQFPNYSSELNVNALELEDSALYLCASSLVSLRDTEAFFGQGTRLTVV.

The CDR3 nucleotides are TGTGCCAGCAGCAGCCGTCGTTCCGGGGCCAACGTCCTGACTTTC. Amino acids: CASSSRRSGANVLTF. The chain carries TRBV21-1 and TRBJ2-6. TRBV21-1 is a known pseudogene. This CDR3 comprises 15 residues.

This clonotype was counted ten times or more. The V and J genes are TRBV11-3 and TRBJ2-1; 8 positions match TRBD2. This CDR3 is built from 16 residues. Germline V gene lookup returns CDR1 SGHNT and CDR2 YENEEA. V lost 5 bases and J lost 3; bases outside the gene matches: 9. The CDR3 loop is CASSPGAGGNYNEQFF. In nucleotides, the CDR3 is TGTGCCAGCAGCCCCGGGGCGGGAGGTAACTACAATGAGCAGTTCTTC.